This T cell receptor (beta chain) originates from a study of spatial heterogeneity in lung cancer. Ten or more counts support this clonotype. Its matching antigen is unknown. The library was built for alpha chains, so this beta chain is an off-target read and its size means little. As for time point: sample taken at primary tumor resection. MiXCR, run by TCRdb on the 5' RACE reads, gives a single entry per CDR3 protein. Here the sample spans about 11,000 distinct CDR3 sequences, under 6.5% being singletons. Study-wide findings and caveats: Counts of expanded alpha and beta TCRs within tumors tracked the tumor nonsynonymous mutation count.

The sequences come from lung tumor tissue, collected at surgery. This receptor was identified in a male donor with early-stage non-small cell lung cancer.

The CDR3 region is CASSLLQGRTEAFF. CDR3 nucleotides: TGTGCCAGCAGCTTACTACAAGGGCGCACTGAAGCTTTCTTT. The chain uses TRBV7-9 and TRBJ1-1, with unresolved D. The CDR3 totals 14 residues. Germline loops: CDR1 SEHNR, CDR2 FQNEAQ (reference sequence). Trimming took off 2 bases at V and 4 bases at J, with 11 bases between the two ends.